This T cell receptor (beta chain) appears in the sequencing data of a study of T cell responses to AZD1222 COVID-19 vaccine. Here immunoSEQ multiplex PCR was the method, and the copy in TCRdb shows in-frame clones only, minus some. In the table there are tens of thousands of clones, approximately 87% of which are singletons. V lost 6 bases and J lost 8, with 11 bases in between. Per the germline V gene, CDR1 is SNHLY and CDR2 is FYNNEI. This CDR3 contains 12 residues. On this clone itself: Its antigen is as yet unknown.

Second-dose intervals of approximately 4 or approximately 12 weeks were pooled. The study's findings and limits: Breadth and depth of Spike-specific TCRs rose after two AZD1222 doses. Reportedly, nearly half the spike-specific TCRs target unmutated variant regions. Clonal diversity may have been underestimated in mostly white British donors.

The V call is TRBV2, the J call TRBJ1-5; D is uncertain. This clonotype was obtained from an adult who received the AZD1222 COVID-19 vaccine. The starting material was peripheral blood, obtained 28 days after the second AZD1222 dose. CDR3 sequence reads: CASSPTGEPQHF. CDR3 DNA sequence: TGTGCCAGCAGCCCCACCGGAGAGCCCCAGCATTTT.